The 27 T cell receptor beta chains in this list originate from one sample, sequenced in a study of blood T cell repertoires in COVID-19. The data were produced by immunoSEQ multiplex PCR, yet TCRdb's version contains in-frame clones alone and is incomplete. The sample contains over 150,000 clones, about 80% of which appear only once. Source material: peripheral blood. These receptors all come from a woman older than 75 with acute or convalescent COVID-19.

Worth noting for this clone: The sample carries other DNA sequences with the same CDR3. As DNA, the CDR3 is TGCAGCGTGAGGACAGGGCCTTACGAGCAGTACTTC. This encodes CSVRTGPYEQYF. V and J are TRBV29-1 and TRBJ2-7; 8 bases align to TRBD1. The CDR3 has 12 residues. J lost 4 bases, V lost 6 bases, and 5 bases had no gene match. The germline gives CDR1 SQVTM, CDR2 ANQGSEA.

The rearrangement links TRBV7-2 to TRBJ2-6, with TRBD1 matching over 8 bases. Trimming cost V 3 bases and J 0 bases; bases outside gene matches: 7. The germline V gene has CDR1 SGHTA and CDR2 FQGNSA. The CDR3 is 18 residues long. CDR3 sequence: CASSFSRGRNSGANVLTF. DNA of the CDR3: TGTGCCAGCAGCTTCTCCAGGGGGCGGAACTCTGGGGCCAACGTCCTGACTTTC.

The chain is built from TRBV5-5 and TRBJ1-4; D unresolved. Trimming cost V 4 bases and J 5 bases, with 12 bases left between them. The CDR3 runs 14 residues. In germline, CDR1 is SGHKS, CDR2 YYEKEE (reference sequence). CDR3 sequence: CASSPGAANEKLFF. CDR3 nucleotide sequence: TGTGCCAGCAGCCCCGGAGCCGCCAATGAAAAACTGTTTTTT.

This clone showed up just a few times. The CDR3 DNA reads as TGCGCCAGCAGCCTGGACGGCGGGAGGAATCAGCCCCAGCATTTT. It specifies CASSLDGGRNQPQHF. J is TRBJ1-5 and V is TRBV5-1; D gene ambiguous. This CDR3 has 15 amino acids. Looked up from germline, CDR1 is SGHRS and CDR2 is YFSETQ. Trimming removed 4 bases from V and 4 bases from J, with 15 bases in between.

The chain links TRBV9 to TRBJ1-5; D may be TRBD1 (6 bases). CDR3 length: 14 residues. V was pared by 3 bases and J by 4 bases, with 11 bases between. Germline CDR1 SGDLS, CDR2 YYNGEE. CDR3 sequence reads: CASSARDTNQPQHF. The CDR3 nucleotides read TGTGCCAGCAGCGCCCGGGACACGAATCAGCCCCAGCATTTT.

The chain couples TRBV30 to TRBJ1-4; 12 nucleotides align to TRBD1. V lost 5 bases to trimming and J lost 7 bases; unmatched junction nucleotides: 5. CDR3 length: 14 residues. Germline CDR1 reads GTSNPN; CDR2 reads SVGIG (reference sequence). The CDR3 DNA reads TGTGCCTGGGGGACAGGGGGCCGAGGTGAAAAACTGTTTTTT. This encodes CAWGTGGRGEKLFF.

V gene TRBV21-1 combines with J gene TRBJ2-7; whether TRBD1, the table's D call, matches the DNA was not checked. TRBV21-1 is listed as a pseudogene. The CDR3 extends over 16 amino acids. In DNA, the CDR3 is TGTGCCAGCAGCAAAGGTGAGCGGGACAGGGACTACGAGCAGTACTTC. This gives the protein CASSKGERDRDYEQYF.

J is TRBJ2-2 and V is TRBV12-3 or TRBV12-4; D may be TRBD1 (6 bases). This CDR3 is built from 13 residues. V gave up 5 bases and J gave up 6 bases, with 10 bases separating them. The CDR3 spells CASSQQGPGELFF. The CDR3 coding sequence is TGTGCCAGCAGTCAACAGGGTCCCGGGGAGCTGTTTTTT.

This CDR3 reads CASSSGTSGVYEQYF. The CDR3 DNA sequence: TGTGCCAGCAGCTCGGGGACTAGCGGGGTCTACGAGCAGTACTTC. The chain links TRBV7-8 to TRBJ2-7; 13 bases are shared with TRBD2. J gave up 3 bases and V 4 bases, and 3 bases lay outside the gene matches. The CDR3 loop spans 15 amino acids. CDR1 and CDR2 (germline): SGHVS, FQNEAQ.

The CDR3 nucleotides read TGCGCCAGCAGCTTGGTTTTCGGGGAGACCCAGTACTTC. Residues: CASSLVFGETQYF. The chain links TRBV5-1 to TRBJ2-5; D gene uncertain. Per germline, CDR1 SGHRS and CDR2 YFSETQ. The length of the CDR3 is 13 residues. The ends were cut back, 0 bases at V and 5 bases at J, with 8 bases in the middle.

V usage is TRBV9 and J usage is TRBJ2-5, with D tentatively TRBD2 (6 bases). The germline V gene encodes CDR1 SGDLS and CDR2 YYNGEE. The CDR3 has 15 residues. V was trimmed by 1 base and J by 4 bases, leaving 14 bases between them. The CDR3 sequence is CASSVSGGSRETQYF. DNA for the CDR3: TGTGCCAGCAGCGTATCTGGGGGGTCTAGAGAGACCCAGTACTTC.

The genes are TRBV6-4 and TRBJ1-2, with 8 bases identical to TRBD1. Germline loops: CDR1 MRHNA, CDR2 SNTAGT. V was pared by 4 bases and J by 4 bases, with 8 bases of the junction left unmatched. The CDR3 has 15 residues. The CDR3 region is CASSAGTGPVYGYTF. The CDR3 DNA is TGTGCCAGCAGTGCCGGGACAGGACCCGTCTATGGCTACACCTTC.

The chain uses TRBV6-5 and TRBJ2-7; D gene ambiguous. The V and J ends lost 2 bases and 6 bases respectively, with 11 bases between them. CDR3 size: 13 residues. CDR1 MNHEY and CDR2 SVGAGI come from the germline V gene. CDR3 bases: TGTGCCAGCAGTTACGGTCTAGGAACCGAGCAGTACTTC. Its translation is CASSYGLGTEQYF.

The CDR3 reads CASSGRTGKDKTGELFF. CDR3 bases: TGTGCCAGCAGCGGTCGGACAGGGAAGGATAAAACCGGGGAGCTGTTTTTT. V gene TRBV5-4 combines with J gene TRBJ2-2; 8 nucleotides agree with TRBD1. The CDR3 totals 17 residues. V was pared by 4 bases and J by 5 bases, with 13 bases of the junction left unmatched. Per germline, CDR1 SGHNT and CDR2 YYREEE (reference sequence).

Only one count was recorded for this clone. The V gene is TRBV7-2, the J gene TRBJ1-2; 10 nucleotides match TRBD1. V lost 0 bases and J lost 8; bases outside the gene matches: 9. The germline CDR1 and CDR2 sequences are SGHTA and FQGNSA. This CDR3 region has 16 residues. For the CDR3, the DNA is TGTGCCAGCAGCTTAGCGGTTGGGACAGGGGATCGGGGCTACACCTTC. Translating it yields CASSLAVGTGDRGYTF.

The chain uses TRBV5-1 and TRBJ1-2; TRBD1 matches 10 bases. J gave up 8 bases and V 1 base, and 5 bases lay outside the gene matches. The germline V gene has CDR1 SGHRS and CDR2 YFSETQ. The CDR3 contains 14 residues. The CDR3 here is CASSLSGTGEGYTF. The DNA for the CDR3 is TGCGCCAGCAGCTTGTCCGGGACAGGGGAAGGCTACACCTTC.

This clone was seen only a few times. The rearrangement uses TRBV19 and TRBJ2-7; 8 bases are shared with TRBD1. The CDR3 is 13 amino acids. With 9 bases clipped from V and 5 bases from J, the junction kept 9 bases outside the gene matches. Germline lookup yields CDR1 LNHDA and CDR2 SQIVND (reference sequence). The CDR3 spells CASGTGILNEQYF. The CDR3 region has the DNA TGTGCCAGCGGGACAGGAATCTTAAACGAGCAGTACTTC.

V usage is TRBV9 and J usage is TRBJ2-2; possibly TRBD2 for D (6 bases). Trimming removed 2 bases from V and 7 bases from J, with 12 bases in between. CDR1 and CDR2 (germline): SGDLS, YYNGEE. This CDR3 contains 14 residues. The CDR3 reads CASSVGGIGGELFF. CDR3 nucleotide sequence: TGTGCCAGCAGCGTCGGGGGAATCGGCGGGGAGCTGTTTTTT.

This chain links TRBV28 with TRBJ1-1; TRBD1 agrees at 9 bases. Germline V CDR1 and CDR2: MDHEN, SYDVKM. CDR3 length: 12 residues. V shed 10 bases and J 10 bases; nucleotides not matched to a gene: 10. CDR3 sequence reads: CATTSGTGSAFF. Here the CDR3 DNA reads TGTGCCACCACCTCCGGGACAGGGTCAGCTTTCTTT. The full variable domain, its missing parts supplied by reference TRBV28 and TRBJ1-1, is DVKVTQSSRYLVKRTGEKVFLECVQDMDHENMFWYRQDPGLGLRLIYFSYDVKMKEKGDIPEGYSVSREKKERFSLILESASTNQTSMYLCATTSGTGSAFFGQGTRLTVV.

DNA for the CDR3: TGTGCCAGCAGCCCCACTAGCGGGGACTACAATGAGCAGTTCTTC. This encodes CASSPTSGDYNEQFF. The chain has TRBV9 and TRBJ2-1; 10 bases match TRBD2. After removal of 4 bases from V and 3 bases from J, the junction contained 4 bases not matched to a gene. There are 15 residues in the CDR3. Per germline, CDR1 SGDLS and CDR2 YYNGEE.

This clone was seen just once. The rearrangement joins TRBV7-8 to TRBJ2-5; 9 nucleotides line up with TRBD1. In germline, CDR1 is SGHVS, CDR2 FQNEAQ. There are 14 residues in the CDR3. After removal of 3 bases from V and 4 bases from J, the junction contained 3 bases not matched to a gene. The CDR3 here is CASSFRDRVETQYF. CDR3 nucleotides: TGTGCCAGCAGCTTCCGGGACAGGGTAGAGACCCAGTACTTC.

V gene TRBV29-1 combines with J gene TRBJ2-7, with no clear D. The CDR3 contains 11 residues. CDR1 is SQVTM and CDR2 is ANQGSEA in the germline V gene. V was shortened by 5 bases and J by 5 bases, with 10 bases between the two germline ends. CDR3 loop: CSVMAAHEQYF. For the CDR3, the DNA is TGCAGCGTTATGGCCGCCCACGAGCAGTACTTC.

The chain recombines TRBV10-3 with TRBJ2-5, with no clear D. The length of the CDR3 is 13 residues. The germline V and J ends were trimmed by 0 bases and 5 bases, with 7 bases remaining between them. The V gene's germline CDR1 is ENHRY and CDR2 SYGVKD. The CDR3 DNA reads TGTGCCATCAGTGAGTCGACATCGGAGACCCAGTACTTC. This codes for CAISESTSETQYF.

CDR3 sequence reads: CASSGRDKHPGGYNSPLHF. Here the CDR3 DNA reads TGTGCCAGCAGTGGCCGGGACAAACATCCGGGAGGGTATAATTCACCCCTCCACTTT. This chain connects TRBV6-1 to TRBJ1-6, with D possibly being TRBD1 (6 bases). Germline CDR1 and CDR2: MNHNS and SASEGT. This CDR3 comprises 19 residues. V was cut by 4 bases and J by 4 bases, with 23 bases left in between.

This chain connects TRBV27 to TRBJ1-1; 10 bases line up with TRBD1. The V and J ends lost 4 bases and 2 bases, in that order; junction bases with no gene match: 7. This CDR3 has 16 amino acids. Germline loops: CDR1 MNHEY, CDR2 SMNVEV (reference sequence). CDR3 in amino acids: CASSSLRQGANTEAFF. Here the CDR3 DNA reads TGTGCCAGCAGTTCCCTGAGACAGGGGGCTAACACTGAAGCTTTCTTT.

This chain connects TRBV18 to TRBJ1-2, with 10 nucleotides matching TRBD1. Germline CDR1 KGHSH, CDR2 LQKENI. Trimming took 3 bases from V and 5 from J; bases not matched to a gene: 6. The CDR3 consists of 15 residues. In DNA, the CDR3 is TGTGCCAGCTCACCTCGACAGGGGGCGGGATATGGCTACACCTTC. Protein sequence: CASSPRQGAGYGYTF. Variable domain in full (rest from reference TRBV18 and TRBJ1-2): NAGVMQNPRHLVRRRGQEARLRCSPMKGHSHVYWYRQLPEEGLKFMVYLQKENIIDESGMPKERFSAEFPKEGPSILRIQQVVRGDSAAYFCASSPRQGAGYGYTFGSGTRLTVV.

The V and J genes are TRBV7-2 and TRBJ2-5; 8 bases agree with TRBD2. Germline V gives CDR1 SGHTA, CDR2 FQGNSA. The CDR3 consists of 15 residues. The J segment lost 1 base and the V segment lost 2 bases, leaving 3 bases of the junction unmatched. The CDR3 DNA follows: TGTGCCAGCAGCTTAAATAGCGGGGTCCAAGAGACCCAGTACTTC. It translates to CASSLNSGVQETQYF.